This section outlines one T cell receptor (beta chain) sequence together with its context. Its target is not known. A much larger clone is a single base away; this may be a read error. Patients included in sequencing had previously demonstrated CD8+CD57+ cell expansion by flow cytometry. It was genomic DNA that served as the template for profiling TCR beta VDJ and CDR3. TCRdb called the reads again in MiXCR, with one record for every CDR3 protein. The data show around 500,000 distinct CDR3 sequences, over 25% seen once. These data are taken from a study of CD8+CD57+ T cells in acquired aplastic anemia. Whole-study context: Across the sorted CD4+ and CD8+ cells, DNA amounts averaged approximately 3.1 ug. Study results and caveats: Patients had around 30 CD8+ CDR3 sequences in common with controls (the shared set).

Germline V CDR1 and CDR2: SNHLY, FYNNEI. The CDR3 spans 17 residues. The TCR comes from a human donor with aplastic anemia. The sequenced material came from sorted CD4+, CD8+, or CD8+CD57+ T cells (not recorded which) from PBMCs. The gene calls are TRBV2 and TRBJ1-3; D is undetermined. CDR3 sequence (DNA): TGTGCCAGCAGTGGATTGGACGGATCGTTCTCTGGATACACCATATATTTT. Protein product: CASSGLDGSFSGYTIYF.